This TCR beta chain appears in the sequencing data of a study of shared clonotypes between healthy human individuals. The overall study: The people who gave samples were a couple of women and three men aged 18 to 49. Study-wide results and limits: The sampled material consisted only of blood, and tissue repertoires are likely to differ.

Generated by immunoSEQ multiplex PCR, the TCRdb table keeps only in-frame clones and is missing some. The sample lists roughly 1,600,000 clones, about 98.5% occurring once. All donors were healthy HIV-negative adults lacking recent acute infections or vaccinations. With regard to this clone: Its antigen is unidentified.

CDR1 MNHEY and CDR2 SMNVEV come from the germline V gene (reference sequence). The CDR3 covers 15 residues. V lost 1 base, J lost 6 bases, and 2 bases stayed unmatched. The rearrangement joins TRBV27 to TRBJ2-1; 11 nucleotides align to TRBD2. The sequence derives from a man under 40 in good health. Source material: naive CD4+ T cells sorted from blood. Subset in this sample: CD45RA+ positively selected. CDR3 sequence reads: CASSLLGLAVNEQFF. The CDR3 nucleotides read TGTGCCAGCAGTTTATTGGGACTAGCGGTCAATGAGCAGTTCTTC.